The rows below give T cell receptor beta chains drawn from one sample of a study of T cell changes during pregnancy in multiple sclerosis. Clones were read by immunoSEQ multiplex PCR, and TCRdb kept only the in-frame ones, dropping some. This sample yields 65,000 to 85,000 clones, of which about 93% are seen a single time; about 0.99% belongs to the top ten. The starting material was peripheral blood, obtained in the second trimester of pregnancy. These receptors all stem from a female donor in good health, enrolled as a control in a pregnancy study. CDR3s include the opening cysteine and the closing phenylalanine or tryptophan. The order of the fields is clone size, V gene, CDR3 protein. Clone size is given for some rows only: seen once, a few or many times, or a class if the clone is expanded.

. | TRBV5-1 | CASSLGGGRMYNEQFF
. | TRBV6-1 | CASSESTGPTTEAFF
. | TRBV11-2 | CASSLDGGGYNEQFF
. | TRBV5-1 | CASSLAGELTYNEQFF
. | TRBV7-9 | CASSPGLAGAYEQYF
. | TRBV7-8 | CASSLSSLETQYF
. | TRBV5-1 | CASRPIPGQLYEQYF
. | TRBV25-1 | CASRPGLGYQETQYF
. | TRBV29-1 | CSVEVRVEETQYF
. | TRBV18 | CASSPLLESPYNEQFF
. | TRBV13 | CASSLGVTGSRETQYF
. | TRBV28 | CASRGAGDTGELFF
. | TRBV5-6 | CASSSNYYGYTF
. | TRBV5-4 | CASSRPTDFYGYTF
. | TRBV15 | CATSRQPYSTDTQYF
. | TRBV2 | CASIRGRGEKLFF
once | TRBV19 | CASSVTGADTQYF
once | TRBV28 | CASSLIQGANTEAFF
. | TRBV28 | CASSSDLTTGELFF
. | TRBV21-1 | CASSTHGQGGPGELFF
. | TRBV28 | CASSLYLLLAASTDTQYF
. | TRBV6-1 | CASSARTGGSYEQYF
. | TRBV28 | CASTTDRGPDGLGYTF
. | TRBV9 | CASSVAGTSGANVLTF
once | TRBV10-3 | CAISGKLASNEQFF
. | TRBV5-4 | CASRSPGQPDTQYF
. | TRBV28 | CASSTQLDPLGRQVDTQYF
. | TRBV28 | CASSREEGQFFSGNTIYF
. | TRBV30 | CAWARTGGSGNTIYF
. | TRBV19 | CASSILQGLDEKLFF
. | TRBV5-1 | CASSLVGEGSDTQYF
once | TRBV6-5 | CVSSRTSGDFYEQYF